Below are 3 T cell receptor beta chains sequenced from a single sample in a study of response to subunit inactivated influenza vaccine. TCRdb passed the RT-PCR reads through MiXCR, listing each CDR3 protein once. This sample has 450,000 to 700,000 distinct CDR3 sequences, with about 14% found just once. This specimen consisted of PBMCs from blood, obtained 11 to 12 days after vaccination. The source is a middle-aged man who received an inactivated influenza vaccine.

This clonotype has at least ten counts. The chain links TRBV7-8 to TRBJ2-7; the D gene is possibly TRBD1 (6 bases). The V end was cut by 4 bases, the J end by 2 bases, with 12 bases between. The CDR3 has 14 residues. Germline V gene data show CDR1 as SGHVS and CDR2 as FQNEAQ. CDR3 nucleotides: TGTGCCAGCAGCTCAGGACAGCGGCCCTACGAGCAGTACTTC. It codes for CASSSGQRPYEQYF.

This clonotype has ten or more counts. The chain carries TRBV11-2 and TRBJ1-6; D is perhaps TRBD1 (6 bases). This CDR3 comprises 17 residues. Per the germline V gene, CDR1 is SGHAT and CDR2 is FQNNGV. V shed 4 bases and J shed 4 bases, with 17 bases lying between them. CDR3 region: CASSSVGGRAYNSPLHF. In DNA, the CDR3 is TGTGCCAGCAGCTCCGTGGGGGGGCGAGCTTATAATTCACCCCTCCACTTT.

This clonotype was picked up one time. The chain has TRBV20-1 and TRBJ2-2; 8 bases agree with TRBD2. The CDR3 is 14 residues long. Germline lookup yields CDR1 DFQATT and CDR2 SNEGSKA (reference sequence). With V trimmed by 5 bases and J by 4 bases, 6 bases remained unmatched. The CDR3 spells CSAPGTRFTGELFF. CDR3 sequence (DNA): TGCAGTGCTCCCGGGACTAGATTCACCGGGGAGCTGTTTTTT.